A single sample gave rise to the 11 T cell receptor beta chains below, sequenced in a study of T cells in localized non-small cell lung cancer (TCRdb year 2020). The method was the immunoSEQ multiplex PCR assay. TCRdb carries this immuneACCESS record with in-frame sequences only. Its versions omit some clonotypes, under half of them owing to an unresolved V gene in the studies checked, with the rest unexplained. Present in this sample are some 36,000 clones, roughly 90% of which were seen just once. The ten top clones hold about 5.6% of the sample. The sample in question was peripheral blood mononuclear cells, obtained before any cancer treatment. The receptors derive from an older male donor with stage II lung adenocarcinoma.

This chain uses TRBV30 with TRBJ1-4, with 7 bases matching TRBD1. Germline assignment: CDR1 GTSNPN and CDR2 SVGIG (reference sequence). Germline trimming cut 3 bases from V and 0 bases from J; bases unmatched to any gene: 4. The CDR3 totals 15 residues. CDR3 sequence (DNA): TGTGCCTGGAGCGATACAGGGGCAACTAATGAAAAACTGTTTTTT. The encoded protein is CAWSDTGATNEKLFF. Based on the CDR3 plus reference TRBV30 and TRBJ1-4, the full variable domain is SQTIHQWPATLVQPVGSPLSLECTVEGTSNPNLYWYRQAAGRGLQLLFYSVGIGQISSEVPQNLSASRPQDRQFILSSKKLLLSDSGFYLCAWSDTGATNEKLFFGSGTQLSVL.

The CDR3 loop is CASSAGGEQFF. CDR3 bases: TGCGCCAGCAGCGCGGGGGGTGAGCAGTTCTTC. V is TRBV5-1 and J is TRBJ2-1, with 8 bases identical to TRBD2. There are 11 residues in the CDR3. Germline V CDR1 and CDR2: SGHRS, YFSETQ. V dropped 4 bases and J dropped 9; count of bases not matched to a gene: 0.

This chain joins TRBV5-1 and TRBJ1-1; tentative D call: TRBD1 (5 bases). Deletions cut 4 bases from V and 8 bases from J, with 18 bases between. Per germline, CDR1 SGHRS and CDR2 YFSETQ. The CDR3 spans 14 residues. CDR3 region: CASSPGTGRGEAFF. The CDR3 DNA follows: TGCGCCAGCAGCCCCGGGACGGGGAGGGGCGAAGCTTTCTTT. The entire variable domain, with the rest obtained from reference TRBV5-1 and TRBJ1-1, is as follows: KAGVTQTPRYLIKTRGQQVTLSCSPISGHRSVSWYQQTPGQGLQFLFEYFSETQRNKGNFPGRFSGRQFSNSRSEMNVSTLELGDSALYLCASSPGTGRGEAFFGQGTRLTVV.

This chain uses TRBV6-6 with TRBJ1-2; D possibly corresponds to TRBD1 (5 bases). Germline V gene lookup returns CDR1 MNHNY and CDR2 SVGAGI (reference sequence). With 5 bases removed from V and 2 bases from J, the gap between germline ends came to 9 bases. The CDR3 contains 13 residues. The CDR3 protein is CASSQGLNYGYTF. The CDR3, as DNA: TGTGCCAGCAGTCAGGGACTGAACTATGGCTACACCTTC.

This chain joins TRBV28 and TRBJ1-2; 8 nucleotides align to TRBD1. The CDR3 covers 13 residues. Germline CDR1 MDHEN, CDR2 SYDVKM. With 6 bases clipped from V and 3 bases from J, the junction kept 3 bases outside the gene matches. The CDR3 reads CASRTGGDYGYTF. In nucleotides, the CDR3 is TGTGCCAGCAGAACAGGGGGAGACTATGGCTACACCTTC.

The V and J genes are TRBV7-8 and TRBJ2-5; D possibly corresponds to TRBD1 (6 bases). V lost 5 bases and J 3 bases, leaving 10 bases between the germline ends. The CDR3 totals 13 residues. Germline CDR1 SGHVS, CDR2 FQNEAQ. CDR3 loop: CASSRYREETQYF. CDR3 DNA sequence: TGTGCCAGCAGCCGTTACAGGGAAGAGACCCAGTACTTC.

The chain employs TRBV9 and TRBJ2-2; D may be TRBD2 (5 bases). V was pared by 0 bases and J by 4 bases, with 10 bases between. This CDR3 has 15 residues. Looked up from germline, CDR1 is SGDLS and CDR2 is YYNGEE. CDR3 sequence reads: CASSVVGGSTGELFF. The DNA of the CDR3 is TGTGCCAGCAGCGTAGTGGGTGGGAGCACCGGGGAGCTGTTTTTT.

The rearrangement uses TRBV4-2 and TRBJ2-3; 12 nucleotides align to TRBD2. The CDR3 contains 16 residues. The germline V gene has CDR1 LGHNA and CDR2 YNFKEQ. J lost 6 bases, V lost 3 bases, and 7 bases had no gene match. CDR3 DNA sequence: TGTGCCAGCAGCCAGGACCTAGCGGGAGGGACGGATACGCAGTATTTT. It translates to CASSQDLAGGTDTQYF.

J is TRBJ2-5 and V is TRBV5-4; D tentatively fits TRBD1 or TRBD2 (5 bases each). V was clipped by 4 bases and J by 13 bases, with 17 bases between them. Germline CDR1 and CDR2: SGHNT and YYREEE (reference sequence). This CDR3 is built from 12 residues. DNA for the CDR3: TGTGCCAGCAGCGCTGACTCGGGGACGAGGTACTTC. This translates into CASSADSGTRYF.

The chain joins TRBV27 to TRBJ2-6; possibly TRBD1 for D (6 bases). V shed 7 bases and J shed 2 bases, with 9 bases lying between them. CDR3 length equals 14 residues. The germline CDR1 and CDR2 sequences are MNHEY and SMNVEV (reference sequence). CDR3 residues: CASTHRAGANVLTF. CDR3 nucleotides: TGTGCCAGCACCCACAGGGCTGGGGCCAACGTCCTGACTTTC. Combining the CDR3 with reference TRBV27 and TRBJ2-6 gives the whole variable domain EAQVTQNPRYLITVTGKKLTVTCSQNMNHEYMSWYRQDPGLGLRQIYYSMNVEVTDKGDVPEGYKVSRKEKRNFPLILESPSPNQTSLYFCASTHRAGANVLTFGAGSRLTVL.

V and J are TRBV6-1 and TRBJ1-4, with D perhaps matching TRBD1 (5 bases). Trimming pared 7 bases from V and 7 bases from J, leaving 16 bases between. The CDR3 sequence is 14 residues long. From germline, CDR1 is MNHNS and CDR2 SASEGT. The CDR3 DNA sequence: TGTGCCAGCACCCCATTCGGGGGGGGTGAAAAACTGTTTTTT. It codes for CASTPFGGGEKLFF.